This is a list of T cell receptor beta chains from one sample in a study of OX40 agonist ivuxolimab in advanced cancers. This table comes from immunoSEQ multiplex PCR, and its TCRdb copy is limited to in-frame clones, with some not included. The sample lists under 45,000 clones; about 85% were seen once. Sequencing used CD4+ or CD8+ T cells sorted from blood, obtained in a trial of the OX40 agonist ivuxolimab. These receptors were taken from an adult with an advanced solid tumor such as melanoma, head and neck, liver or kidney cancer. CDR3s include the opening cysteine and the closing phenylalanine or tryptophan. D genes are given only for firm matches. Not all rows give a size; the values are once, few, many and, for expanded clones, a class.

size	length	V	D	J	DNA	CDR3
-	16	TRBV6-1	TRBD2	TRBJ2-7	TGTGCCAGCAGTGGCACACCCGGGACTAGCGGGAACGAGCAGTACTTC	CASSGTPGTSGNEQYF
-	14	TRBV19	-	TRBJ2-5	TGTGCCAGCGCTCGACTCCGAGGGGAAGAGACCCAGTACTTC	CASARLRGEETQYF
-	15	TRBV6-5	TRBD1	TRBJ1-6	TGTGCCAGCAGTTACTCTGGGACAGGGCATTCACCCCTCCACTTT	CASSYSGTGHSPLHF
-	14	TRBV11-2	-	TRBJ2-7	TGTGCCAGCAGCCCCCACTTTAAGGTCTACGAGCAGTACTTC	CASSPHFKVYEQYF
once	16	TRBV7-2	-	TRBJ2-7	TGTGCCAGCAGCCACAACCCCGGGAGAATGTCCTACGAGCAGTACTTC	CASSHNPGRMSYEQYF
-	13	TRBV30	-	TRBJ1-5	TGTGCCTGGAGCACAGGGTTCAATCAGCCCCAGCATTTT	CAWSTGFNQPQHF
-	15	TRBV7-4	-	TRBJ2-7	TGTGCCAGCAGCTTAAGGTACCCACCTTCCTACGAGCAGTACTTC	CASSLRYPPSYEQYF
-	13	TRBV11-2	-	TRBJ1-6	TGTGCCTCTTCCCCGGCCGCAGGGTCACCCCTCCACTTT	CASSPAAGSPLHF
-	14	TRBV19	-	TRBJ2-2	TGTGCCAGTAGTATTGGACAGCCTGGGCGGGAGCTGTTTTTT	CASSIGQPGRELFF
-	15	TRBV6-4	TRBD2	TRBJ2-1	TGTGCCAGCAGTGCTTTAGCGGGGGGATACAATGAGCAGTTCTTC	CASSALAGGYNEQFF
-	14	TRBV7-3	-	TRBJ2-3	TGTGCCAGCAGCTTTGGGGGTATCACAGATACGCAGTATTTT	CASSFGGITDTQYF
-	14	TRBV19	-	TRBJ2-7	TGTGCCAGTAAGGTTTACGGGTCGTCCCACGAGCAGTACTTC	CASKVYGSSHEQYF
-	16	TRBV7-3	TRBD2	TRBJ2-1	TGTGCCAGCAGCTCACTATCTAGCGGGGCCTACAATGAGCAGTTCTTC	CASSSLSSGAYNEQFF
-	15	TRBV9	-	TRBJ1-3	TGTGCCAGCAGCGTAGCCGAACAGGGCGGAAACACCATATATTTT	CASSVAEQGGNTIYF
-	16	TRBV5-5	-	TRBJ1-6	TGTGCCAGCAGCTATCAGGGTTTGCGACCGAATTCACCCCTCCACTTT	CASSYQGLRPNSPLHF
-	14	TRBV5-1	-	TRBJ2-1	TGCGCCAGCAGCTTGGCCGGGACCTACAATGAGCAGTTCTTC	CASSLAGTYNEQFF
few	14	TRBV28	TRBD1	TRBJ1-2	TGTGCCAGCAGCCTGGGACAGGGGCACTATGGCTACACCTTC	CASSLGQGHYGYTF
-	20	TRBV28	TRBD2	TRBJ2-3	TGTGCCAGCAGTTCAAATCCCCGGGACTACCCATTGTATAGCACAGATACGCAGTATTTT	CASSSNPRDYPLYSTDTQYF
few	16	TRBV28	-	TRBJ2-7	TGTGCCAGCAGTTCCGGTTCCGCGTCACGGAACTACGAGCAGTACTTC	CASSSGSASRNYEQYF
once	11	TRBV14	-	TRBJ1-1	TGTGCCAGCAGCCGAGGCCCTGAAGCTTTCTTT	CASSRGPEAFF
-	12	TRBV30	TRBD1	TRBJ2-7	TGTGCCTGGGAGGGACAGTCCTACGAGCAGTACTTC	CAWEGQSYEQYF
-	13	TRBV30	-	TRBJ1-2	TGTGCCTGGAGTGTAGGGGGAGGCTATGGCTACACCTTC	CAWSVGGGYGYTF
-	17	TRBV15	-	TRBJ1-1	TGTGCCACCAGCAGCGACTCTACTTGGAACTTCGACACTGAAGCTTTCTTT	CATSSDSTWNFDTEAFF
-	15	TRBV7-9	-	TRBJ1-1	TGTGCCAGCAGCTCGACACAGGTCTGGGGGACTGAAGCTTTCTTT	CASSSTQVWGTEAFF
-	15	TRBV19	TRBD2	TRBJ2-5	TGTGCCAGTAGTATAGCGTCTTGGGGGGGGGAGACCCAGTACTTC	CASSIASWGGETQYF
-	16	TRBV4-1	-	TRBJ2-2	TGCGCCAGCAGCCAAGACTTACTGGACAACACCGGGGAGCTGTTTTTT	CASSQDLLDNTGELFF
-	14	TRBV9	-	TRBJ2-4	TGTGCCAGCAGCCCGCCCAGGGTAGAAAACATTCAGTACTTC	CASSPPRVENIQYF
few	15	TRBV5-5	-	TRBJ2-2	TGTGCCAGCAGCCCCGGGATCCTTTTTTCCGGGGAGCTGTTTTTT	CASSPGILFSGELFF
-	15	TRBV4-1	-	TRBJ2-7	TGCGCCAGCAGCCAAGCGCCCGGGAACGCCTACGAGCAGTACTTC	CASSQAPGNAYEQYF
-	15	TRBV4-2	-	TRBJ1-5	TGTGCCAGCGGAACAACAGAATATAGCAATCAGCCCCAGCATTTT	CASGTTEYSNQPQHF
-	12	TRBV11-2	TRBD1	TRBJ1-2	TGTGCCAGCAGCTCGGACAGGGAAGGCTACACCTTC	CASSSDREGYTF
-	19	TRBV15	-	TRBJ1-1	TGTGCCACCAGCAGAGAAGGTACGGGGGCCCCTTGGGAGGACACTGAAGCTTTCTTT	CATSREGTGAPWEDTEAFF
-	15	TRBV28	TRBD1	TRBJ1-4	TGTGCCAGCAGTACCCAGGGGGCAGCTAATGAAAAACTGTTTTTT	CASSTQGAANEKLFF
-	14	TRBV5-1	-	TRBJ2-3	TGCGCCAGCAGCCCCGGTGACGGAACAGATACGCAGTATTTT	CASSPGDGTDTQYF
-	17	TRBV2	TRBD1	TRBJ1-5	TGTGCCAGCAGTGTGACAGGGGGCGCAAGGGTCAATCAGCCCCAGCATTTT	CASSVTGGARVNQPQHF
-	14	TRBV28	-	TRBJ1-2	TGTGCCAGCAGTTCGGGGACGAGTAACTATGGCTACACCTTC	CASSSGTSNYGYTF
-	14	TRBV27	TRBD1	TRBJ1-1	TGTGCCAGCAGTTTACTCGACAGGGGTACTGAAGCTTTCTTT	CASSLLDRGTEAFF